This TCR beta chain was documented in a study of siplizumab effects on memory and regulatory T cells. TCRdb keeps only in-frame clones here, not all; method: immunoSEQ multiplex PCR. This table holds about 50,000 clones, over 85% found once. V was clipped by 1 base and J by 9 bases, with 10 bases between them. The CDR3 has 13 residues. The germline V gene encodes CDR1 WSHSY and CDR2 SAAADI. What was sequenced was CD8+ T cells sorted from blood. This chain joins TRBV10-2 and TRBJ2-1; unclear D gene. The receptor's source is a human donor in good health. CDR3 protein: CASSEFDDFEQFF. DNA for the CDR3: TGCGCCAGCAGTGAGTTCGACGATTTTGAGCAGTTCTTC.